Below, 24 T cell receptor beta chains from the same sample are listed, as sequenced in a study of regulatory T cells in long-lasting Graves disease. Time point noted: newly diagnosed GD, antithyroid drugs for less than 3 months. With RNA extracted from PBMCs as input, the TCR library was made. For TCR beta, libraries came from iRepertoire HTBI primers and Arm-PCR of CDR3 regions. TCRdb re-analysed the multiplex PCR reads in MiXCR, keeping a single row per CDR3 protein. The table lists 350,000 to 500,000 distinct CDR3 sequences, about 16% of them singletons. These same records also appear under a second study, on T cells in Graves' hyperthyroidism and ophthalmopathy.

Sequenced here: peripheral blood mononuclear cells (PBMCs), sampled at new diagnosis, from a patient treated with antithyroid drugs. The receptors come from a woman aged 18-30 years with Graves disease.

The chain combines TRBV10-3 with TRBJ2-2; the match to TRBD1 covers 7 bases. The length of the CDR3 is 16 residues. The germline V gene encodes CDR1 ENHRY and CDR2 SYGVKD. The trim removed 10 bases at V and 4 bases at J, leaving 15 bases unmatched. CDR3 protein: CATSPRQGGGTGELFF. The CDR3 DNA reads TGTGCCACCAGCCCACGACAGGGTGGAGGCACCGGGGAGCTGTTTTTT.

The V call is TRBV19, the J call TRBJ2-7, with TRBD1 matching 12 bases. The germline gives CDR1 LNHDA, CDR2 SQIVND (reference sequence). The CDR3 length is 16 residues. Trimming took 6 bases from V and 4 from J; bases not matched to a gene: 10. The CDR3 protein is CASSATGTGGRYEQYF. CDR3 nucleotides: TGTGCCAGTAGCGCGACCGGGACAGGGGGCAGGTACGAGCAGTACTTC.

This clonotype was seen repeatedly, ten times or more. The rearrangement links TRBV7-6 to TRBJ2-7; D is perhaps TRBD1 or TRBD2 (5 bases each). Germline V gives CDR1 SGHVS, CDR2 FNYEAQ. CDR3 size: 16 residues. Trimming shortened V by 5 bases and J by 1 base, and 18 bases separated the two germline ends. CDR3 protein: CASSAQTASGSYEQYF. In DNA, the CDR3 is TGTGCCAGCAGCGCCCAGACAGCATCGGGGTCCTACGAGCAGTACTTC.

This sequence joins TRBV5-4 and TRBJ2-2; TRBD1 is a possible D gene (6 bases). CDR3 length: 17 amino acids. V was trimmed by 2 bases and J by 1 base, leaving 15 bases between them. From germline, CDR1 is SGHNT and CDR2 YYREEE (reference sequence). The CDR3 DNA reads TGTGCCAGCAGCTTCGCAACGGGACATTGGAACACCGGGGAGCTGTTTTTT. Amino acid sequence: CASSFATGHWNTGELFF.

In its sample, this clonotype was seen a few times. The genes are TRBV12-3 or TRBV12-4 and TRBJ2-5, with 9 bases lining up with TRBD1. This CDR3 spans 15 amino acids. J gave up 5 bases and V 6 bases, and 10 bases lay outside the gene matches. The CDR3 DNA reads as TGTGCCAGCAGCCCAAACAGGGGGCAAAGGGAGACCCAGTACTTC. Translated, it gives CASSPNRGQRETQYF.

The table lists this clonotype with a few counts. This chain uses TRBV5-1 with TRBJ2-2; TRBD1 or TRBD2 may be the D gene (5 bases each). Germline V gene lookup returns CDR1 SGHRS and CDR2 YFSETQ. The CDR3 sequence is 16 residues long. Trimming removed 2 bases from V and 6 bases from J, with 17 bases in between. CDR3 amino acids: CASSFQRTLRSGELFF. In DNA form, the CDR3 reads TGCGCCAGCAGCTTTCAGCGGACACTCCGCTCCGGGGAGCTGTTTTTT.

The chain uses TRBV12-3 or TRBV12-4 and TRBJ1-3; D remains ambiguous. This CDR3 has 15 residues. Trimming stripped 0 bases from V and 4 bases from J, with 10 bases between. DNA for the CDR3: TGTGCCAGCAGTTTAGCGATGGCCCCCGGAAACACCATATATTTT. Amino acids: CASSLAMAPGNTIYF.

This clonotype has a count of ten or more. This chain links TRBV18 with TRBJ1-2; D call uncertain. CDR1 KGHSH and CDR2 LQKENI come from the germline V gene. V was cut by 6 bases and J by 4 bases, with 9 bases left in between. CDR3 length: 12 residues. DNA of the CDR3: TGTGCCAGCTCCCGAGGGTTCTATGGCTACACCTTC. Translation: CASSRGFYGYTF.

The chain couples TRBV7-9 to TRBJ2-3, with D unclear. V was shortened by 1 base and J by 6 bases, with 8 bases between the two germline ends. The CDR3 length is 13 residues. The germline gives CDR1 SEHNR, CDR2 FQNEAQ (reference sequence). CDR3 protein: CASSLGEEDTQYF. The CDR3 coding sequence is TGTGCCAGCAGCTTAGGGGAAGAGGATACGCAGTATTTT.

The CDR3 region has the DNA TGTGCCAGCAGCTTAGGGTGGCGGGGTTTAGGATTAGCGGGGTCCTACGAGCAGTACTTC. As protein: CASSLGWRGLGLAGSYEQYF. The chain is built from TRBV7-9 and TRBJ2-7; the match to TRBD2 covers 8 bases. Per germline, CDR1 SEHNR and CDR2 FQNEAQ (reference sequence). The V and J ends lost 1 base and 1 base, in that order; junction bases with no gene match: 18. This CDR3 is 20 amino acids long.

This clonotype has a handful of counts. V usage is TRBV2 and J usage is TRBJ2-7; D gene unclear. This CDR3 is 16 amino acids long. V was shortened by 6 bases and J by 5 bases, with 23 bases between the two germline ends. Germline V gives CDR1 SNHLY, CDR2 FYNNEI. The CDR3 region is CASRNPFAAKGNEQYF. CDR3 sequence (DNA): TGTGCCAGCAGGAACCCGTTTGCGGCCAAGGGAAACGAGCAGTACTTC.

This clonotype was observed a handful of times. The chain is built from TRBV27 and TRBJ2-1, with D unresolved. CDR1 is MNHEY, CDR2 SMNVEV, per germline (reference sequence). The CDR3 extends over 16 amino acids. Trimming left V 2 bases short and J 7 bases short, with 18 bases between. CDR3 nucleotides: TGTGCCAGCAGTTTAGCTTCGGCGGCCCGGAGTAATGAGCAGTTCTTC. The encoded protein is CASSLASAARSNEQFF.

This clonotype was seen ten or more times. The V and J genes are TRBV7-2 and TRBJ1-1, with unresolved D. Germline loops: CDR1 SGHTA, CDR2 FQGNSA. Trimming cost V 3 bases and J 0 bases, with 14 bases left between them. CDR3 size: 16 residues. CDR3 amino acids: CASSLTSIAVNTEAFF. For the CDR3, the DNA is TGTGCCAGCAGCTTGACATCGATCGCCGTGAACACTGAAGCTTTCTTT.

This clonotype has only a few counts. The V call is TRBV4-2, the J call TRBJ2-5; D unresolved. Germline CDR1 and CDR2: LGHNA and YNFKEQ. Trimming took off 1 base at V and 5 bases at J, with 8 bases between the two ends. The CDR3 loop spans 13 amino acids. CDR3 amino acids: CASSQGTLETQYF. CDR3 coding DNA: TGTGCCAGCAGCCAAGGCACCCTCGAGACCCAGTACTTC.

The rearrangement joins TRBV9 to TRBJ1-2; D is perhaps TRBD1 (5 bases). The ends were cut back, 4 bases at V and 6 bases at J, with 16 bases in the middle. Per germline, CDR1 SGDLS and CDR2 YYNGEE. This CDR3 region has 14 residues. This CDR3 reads CASSLQVGQDGYTF. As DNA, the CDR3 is TGTGCCAGCAGCCTACAGGTCGGCCAGGATGGCTACACCTTC.

The CDR3 spells CASSGLAGVGTGELFF. CDR3 nucleotide sequence: TGTGCCAGCAGCGGACTAGCGGGAGTGGGCACCGGGGAGCTGTTTTTT. The rearrangement uses TRBV3-1 and TRBJ2-2; 13 nucleotides agree with TRBD2. The V gene end was trimmed by 5 bases and the J gene end by 4 bases; junction bases not matched to a gene: 4. CDR1 is LGHDT and CDR2 is YNNKEL in the germline V gene (reference sequence). This CDR3 spans 16 amino acids.

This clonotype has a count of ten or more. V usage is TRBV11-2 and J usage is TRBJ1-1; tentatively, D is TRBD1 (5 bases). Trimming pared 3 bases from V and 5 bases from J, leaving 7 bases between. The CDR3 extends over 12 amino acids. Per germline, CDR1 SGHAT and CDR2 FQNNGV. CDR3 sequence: CASSLGETEAFF. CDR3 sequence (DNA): TGTGCCAGCAGCTTGGGGGAAACTGAAGCTTTCTTT.

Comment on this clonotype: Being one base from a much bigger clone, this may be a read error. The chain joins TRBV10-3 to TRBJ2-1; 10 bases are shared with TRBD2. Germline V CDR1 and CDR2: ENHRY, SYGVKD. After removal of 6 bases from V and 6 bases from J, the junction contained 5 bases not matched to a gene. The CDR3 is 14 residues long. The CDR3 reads CAIRTGLALNEQFF. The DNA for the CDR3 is TGTGCCATCAGGACGGGACTAGCGCTCAATGAGCAGTTCTTC.

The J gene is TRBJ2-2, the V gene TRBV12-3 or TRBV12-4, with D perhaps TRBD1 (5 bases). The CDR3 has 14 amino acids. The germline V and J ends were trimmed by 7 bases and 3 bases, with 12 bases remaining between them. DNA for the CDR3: TGTGCCAGCATCCGGGCAGGGCACACCGGGGAGCTGTTTTTT. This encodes CASIRAGHTGELFF.

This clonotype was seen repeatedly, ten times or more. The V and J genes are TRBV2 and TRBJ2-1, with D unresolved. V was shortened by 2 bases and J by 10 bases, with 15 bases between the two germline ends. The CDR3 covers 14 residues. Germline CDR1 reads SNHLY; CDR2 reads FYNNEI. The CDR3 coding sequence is TGTGCCAGCAGTGAATTCAGTGGCGGTCACGAGCAGTTCTTC. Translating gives CASSEFSGGHEQFF.

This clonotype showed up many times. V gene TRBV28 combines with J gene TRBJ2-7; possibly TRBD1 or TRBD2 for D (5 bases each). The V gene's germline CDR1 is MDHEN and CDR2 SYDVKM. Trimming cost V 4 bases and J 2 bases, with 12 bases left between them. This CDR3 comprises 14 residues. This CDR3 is CASSSGQAAYEQYF. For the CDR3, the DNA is TGTGCCAGCAGTTCGGGGCAGGCGGCCTACGAGCAGTACTTC.

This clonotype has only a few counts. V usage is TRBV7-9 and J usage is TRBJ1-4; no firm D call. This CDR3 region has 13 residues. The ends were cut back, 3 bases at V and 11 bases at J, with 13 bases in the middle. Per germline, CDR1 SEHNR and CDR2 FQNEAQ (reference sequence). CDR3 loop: CASSFRNAGKLFF. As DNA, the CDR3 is TGTGCCAGCAGCTTCCGTAATGCGGGGAAACTGTTTTTT.

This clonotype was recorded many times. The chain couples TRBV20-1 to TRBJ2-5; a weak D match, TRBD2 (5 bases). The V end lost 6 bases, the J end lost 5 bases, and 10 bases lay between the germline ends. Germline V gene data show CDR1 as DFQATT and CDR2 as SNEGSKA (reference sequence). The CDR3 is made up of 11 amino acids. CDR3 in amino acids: CSAGEWETQYF. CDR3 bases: TGCAGTGCCGGGGAATGGGAGACCCAGTACTTC.

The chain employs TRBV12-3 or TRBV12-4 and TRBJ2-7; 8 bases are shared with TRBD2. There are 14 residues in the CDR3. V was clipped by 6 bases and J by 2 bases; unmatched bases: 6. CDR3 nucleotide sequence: TGTGCCAGCAGCCCCGGGGGGGCGGCCTACGAGCAGTACTTC. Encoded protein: CASSPGGAAYEQYF.